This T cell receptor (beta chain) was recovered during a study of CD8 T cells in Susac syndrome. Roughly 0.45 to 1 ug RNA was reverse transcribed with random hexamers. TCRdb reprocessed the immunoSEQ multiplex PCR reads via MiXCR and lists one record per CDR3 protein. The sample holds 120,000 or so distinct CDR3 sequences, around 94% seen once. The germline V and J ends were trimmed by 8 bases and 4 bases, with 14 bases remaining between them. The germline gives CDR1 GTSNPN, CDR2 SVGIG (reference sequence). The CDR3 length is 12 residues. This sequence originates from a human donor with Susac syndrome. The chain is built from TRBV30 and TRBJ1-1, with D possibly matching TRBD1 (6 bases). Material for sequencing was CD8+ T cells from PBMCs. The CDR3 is CALGGASTEAFF. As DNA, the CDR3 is TGTGCCCTTGGGGGGGCAAGCACTGAAGCTTTCTTT.